The clone carrying this T cell receptor (beta chain) was detected only once. Other DNA sequences from this sample encode an identical CDR3 as well. Trimming shortened V by 5 bases and J by 3 bases, and 5 bases separated the two germline ends. Germline V gene data show CDR1 as LNHDA and CDR2 as SQIVND (reference sequence). The CDR3 covers 12 residues. Repertoires were generated with immunoSEQ multiplex PCR, while TCRdb's copy carries only in-frame clones and drops some. Of about 250,000 clones detected, 85% to 90% appear once; the ten largest clones hold roughly 4%. The sample comes from a study of blood T cell repertoires in COVID-19.

The receptor's source is a woman aged 25 to 39 with acute COVID-19. The source material was PBMCs or T cells enriched from blood (not recorded which). The chain uses TRBV19 and TRBJ2-1; D gene uncertain. The CDR3 DNA follows: TGTGCCAGTAGTCCCAGCTACAATGAGCAGTTCTTC. Amino acids: CASSPSYNEQFF.